This T cell receptor (beta chain) came from a study of early T cells in non-severe SARS-CoV-2 infection. This clonotype was observed at least ten times. Germline V gives CDR1 SQVTM, CDR2 ANQGSEA. CDR3 length equals 13 residues. The ends were cut back, 2 bases at V and 0 bases at J, with 8 bases in the middle. The protocol attached unique molecular identifiers to individual cDNA molecules. Using its own MiXCR run on the 5' RACE reads, TCRdb lists one record per CDR3 protein. The sample has tens of thousands of distinct CDR3 sequences; less than 15% are singletons. Sequencing was carried out using whole blood. This chain uses TRBV29-1 with TRBJ2-7; no firm D call. The receptor was derived from an adult who was a healthcare worker with PCR-confirmed SARS-CoV-2 infection or an uninfected control (not recorded which). This CDR3 reads CSVERDGSYEQYF. The CDR3 DNA sequence: TGCAGCGTTGAACGAGACGGCTCCTACGAGCAGTACTTC.